The 26 T cell receptor beta chains reported below all come from one sample, sequenced in a study of blood T cell repertoires in COVID-19. Clones were sequenced by immunoSEQ multiplex PCR, and TCRdb holds only the in-frame ones, with some missing. Among approximately 200,000 clones, 94% were seen once, and the ten largest hold roughly 0.76%. The sequenced material came from peripheral blood. Receptors were obtained from a man between 25 and 39 years old with COVID-19, enrolled during active disease.

The chain couples TRBV25-1 to TRBJ2-1; perhaps TRBD1 as D (5 bases). V was cut by 5 bases and J by 2 bases, with 13 bases left in between. The CDR3 loop spans 15 amino acids. The V gene's germline CDR1 is MGHDK and CDR2 SYGVNS. CDR3 nucleotides: TGTGCCAGCAGTCCACAGGACGGACCCTACAATGAGCAGTTCTTC. Translated: CASSPQDGPYNEQFF.

This clone occurred once. The chain employs TRBV7-3 and TRBJ2-2; 11 bases match TRBD2. After removal of 5 bases from V and 3 bases from J, the junction contained 8 bases not matched to a gene. CDR1 is SGHTA and CDR2 is FQGTGA in the germline V gene. The CDR3 covers 17 residues. The CDR3 is CASSISGGAVDTGELFF. The CDR3 nucleotides read TGTGCCAGCAGCATTAGCGGGGGGGCCGTGGACACCGGGGAGCTGTTTTTT.

This clone appeared once. The chain combines TRBV6-1 with TRBJ2-7; 7 nucleotides match TRBD1. Per the germline V gene, CDR1 is MNHNS and CDR2 is SASEGT. After removal of 4 bases from V and 0 bases from J, the junction contained 9 bases not matched to a gene. CDR3 size: 16 residues. CDR3 sequence (DNA): TGTGCCAGCAGTGGACAGCGACAGGGCGGCTCCTACGAGCAGTACTTC. Amino acids: CASSGQRQGGSYEQYF.

The J gene is TRBJ2-7, the V gene TRBV29-1, with 12 bases lining up with TRBD1. V was clipped by 3 bases and J by 5 bases; unmatched bases: 2. Germline CDR1 SQVTM, CDR2 ANQGSEA. The CDR3 is 13 residues long. The CDR3 protein is CSVEGQGANEQYF. DNA of the CDR3: TGCAGCGTTGAGGGACAGGGGGCGAACGAGCAGTACTTC.

The chain carries TRBV19 and TRBJ1-3, with 8 bases matching TRBD1. This CDR3 region has 17 residues. V lost 1 base, J lost 0 bases, and 5 bases stayed unmatched. The germline gives CDR1 LNHDA, CDR2 SQIVND (reference sequence). This chain's CDR3 is CASSIAGTGLSGNTIYF. CDR3 bases: TGTGCCAGTAGTATAGCTGGGACAGGCCTCTCTGGAAACACCATATATTTT.

The genes are TRBV9 and TRBJ1-3; TRBD1 matches at 7 bases. The CDR3 covers 15 residues. Per germline, CDR1 SGDLS and CDR2 YYNGEE. The V gene end was trimmed by 0 bases and the J gene end by 4 bases; junction bases not matched to a gene: 4. CDR3 bases: TGTGCCAGCAGCGTAGTCGAGGGGGCCGGAAACACCATATATTTT. Protein product: CASSVVEGAGNTIYF.

Here the CDR3 reads CASSLPDRSRSFF. CDR3 DNA sequence: TGTGCCAGCAGTTTGCCCGACAGATCTAGGTCTTTCTTT. The V call is TRBV28, the J call TRBJ1-1; TRBD1 might be the D (5 bases). Germline V lookup: CDR1 MDHEN, CDR2 SYDVKM. V lost 3 bases to trimming and J lost 12 bases, with 17 bases between them. The CDR3 contains 13 residues.

The chain carries TRBV5-1 and TRBJ1-6; TRBD1 agrees at 7 bases. Germline values: CDR1 SGHRS, CDR2 YFSETQ. The CDR3 has 14 amino acids. Losses at the gene ends were 4 bases for V and 7 bases for J; bases not matched to a gene: 5. This CDR3 reads CASSRQGQNSPLHF. The CDR3 region has the DNA TGCGCCAGCAGCCGACAGGGTCAGAATTCACCCCTCCACTTT.

The chain is built from TRBV29-1 and TRBJ2-5; 7 bases map to TRBD1. V lost 7 bases to trimming and J lost 3 bases; unmatched junction nucleotides: 5. Germline loops: CDR1 SQVTM, CDR2 ANQGSEA. The CDR3 extends over 12 amino acids. The CDR3 DNA reads as TGCAGCGCTGGGACAGTCGAAGAGACCCAGTACTTC. Encoded protein: CSAGTVEETQYF. The full variable domain, in which reference TRBV29-1 and TRBJ2-5 provide the parts outside the CDR3, is SAVISQKPSRDICQRGTSLTIQCQVDSQVTMMFWYRQQPGQSLTLIATANQGSEATYESGFVIDKFPISRPNLTFSTLTVSNMSPEDSSIYLCSAGTVEETQYFGPGTRLLVL.

The chain has TRBV3-1 (or the pseudogene TRBV3-2) and TRBJ1-2; D is ambiguous. The CDR3 is 14 residues long. Germline lookup yields CDR1 LGHDT and CDR2 YNNKEL (reference sequence). Trimming shortened V by 0 bases and J by 5 bases, and 10 bases separated the two germline ends. In DNA form, the CDR3 reads TGTGCCAGCAGCCAAGAAGAGAAACAGTATGGCTACACCTTC. Its translation: CASSQEEKQYGYTF.

This chain joins TRBV7-2 and TRBJ2-1, with 8 bases matching TRBD1. The CDR3 is made up of 17 amino acids. V gave up 0 bases and J gave up 2 bases; unmatched junction bases: 6. The germline V gene has CDR1 SGHTA and CDR2 FQGNSA. This chain's CDR3 is CASSLASGTGPYNEQFF. In DNA form, the CDR3 reads TGTGCCAGCAGCTTAGCGTCCGGGACAGGACCCTACAATGAGCAGTTCTTC.

The chain carries TRBV6-6 and TRBJ2-2, with 12 positions matching TRBD2. The V and J ends lost 8 bases and 5 bases, in that order; junction bases with no gene match: 6. The CDR3 contains 15 residues. Looked up from germline, CDR1 is MNHNY and CDR2 is SVGAGI (reference sequence). CDR3: CASLAGGPGTGELFF. DNA for the CDR3: TGTGCCAGCCTAGCGGGGGGGCCTGGGACCGGGGAGCTGTTTTTT.

This rearrangement joins TRBV3-1 (or the pseudogene TRBV3-2) to TRBJ2-7; a possible D gene is TRBD2 (5 bases). V was shortened by 1 base and J by 3 bases, with 7 bases between the two germline ends. The CDR3 totals 13 residues. CDR1 is LGHDT, CDR2 YNNKEL, per germline (reference sequence). The CDR3 DNA sequence: TGTGCCAGCAGCCAAGGGGAGAACTACGAGCAGTACTTC. Encoded protein: CASSQGENYEQYF.

The gene calls are TRBV9 and TRBJ1-1; tentative D call: TRBD1 (6 bases). V lost 0 bases and J 1 base, leaving 7 bases between the germline ends. This CDR3 comprises 14 residues. Germline values: CDR1 SGDLS, CDR2 YYNGEE. The CDR3 DNA reads TGTGCCAGCAGCGTAGGGGACAAGAACACTGAAGCTTTCTTT. Protein product: CASSVGDKNTEAFF.

V and J are TRBV18 and TRBJ1-1; 8 nucleotides agree with TRBD1. The CDR3 loop spans 15 amino acids. In germline, CDR1 is KGHSH, CDR2 LQKENI. V shed 3 bases, J shed 3 bases, and the junction held 6 bases outside the gene matches. The CDR3 region is CASSPGDRPYTEAFF. CDR3 nucleotide sequence: TGTGCCAGCTCACCCGGGGACAGGCCCTACACTGAAGCTTTCTTT.

The CDR3, as DNA: TGTGCCAGCAGTTTCATACACTACAATTCACCCCTCCACTTT. Translated: CASSFIHYNSPLHF. The chain uses TRBV27 and TRBJ1-6; D gene unclear. The CDR3 has 14 amino acids. Germline loops: CDR1 MNHEY, CDR2 SMNVEV (reference sequence). Trimming left V 3 bases short and J 7 bases short, with 10 bases between.

The chain combines TRBV5-5 with TRBJ1-1; 7 nucleotides align to TRBD1. This CDR3 comprises 15 residues. Germline lookup yields CDR1 SGHKS and CDR2 YYEKEE (reference sequence). Unmatched junction bases numbered 13, after V lost 4 bases and J lost 7 bases. In DNA, the CDR3 is TGTGCCAGCAGCGCAGGACATGGAGGGGGCGTTGAAGCTTTCTTT. Amino acid sequence: CASSAGHGGGVEAFF.

The genes are TRBV14 and TRBJ1-1, with TRBD1 matching 7 bases. Germline assignment: CDR1 SGHDN and CDR2 FVKESK. Germline trimming cut 0 bases from V and 4 bases from J; bases unmatched to any gene: 11. This CDR3 has 17 residues. CDR3 bases: TGTGCCAGCAGCCAAGATAGGTGGACAGGTTGGAGCACTGAAGCTTTCTTT. Its translation is CASSQDRWTGWSTEAFF.

This chain joins TRBV5-4 and TRBJ1-1, with 7 bases aligning to TRBD1. V gave up 3 bases and J gave up 1 base; unmatched junction bases: 3. The CDR3 has 14 amino acids. Germline V lookup: CDR1 SGHNT, CDR2 YYREEE (reference sequence). CDR3 loop: CASSSTGPNTEAFF. The CDR3 DNA reads as TGTGCCAGCAGCTCGACAGGGCCGAACACTGAAGCTTTCTTT.

The rearrangement links TRBV19 to TRBJ2-2; 8 nucleotides match TRBD2. V shed 3 bases, J shed 4 bases, and the junction held 7 bases outside the gene matches. Germline CDR1 is LNHDA and CDR2 is SQIVND (reference sequence). The CDR3 sequence is 16 residues long. CDR3 sequence (DNA): TGTGCCAGTAGTATTTGGCCTAGCGGGTCCACCGGGGAGCTGTTTTTT. Protein sequence: CASSIWPSGSTGELFF.

V and J are TRBV5-3 and TRBJ1-5; 9 bases map to TRBD1. TRBV5-3 is reported as an ORF; its role is uncertain. V dropped 3 bases and J dropped 3; count of bases not matched to a gene: 7. This CDR3 is built from 16 residues. CDR3 loop: CARSSTGTGHNQPQHF. CDR3 coding DNA: TGTGCCAGAAGCTCTACCGGGACAGGGCACAATCAGCCCCAGCATTTT.

V gene TRBV29-1 combines with J gene TRBJ2-1; 8 nucleotides line up with TRBD2. Germline loops: CDR1 SQVTM, CDR2 ANQGSEA. The V gene end was trimmed by 7 bases and the J gene end by 6 bases; junction bases not matched to a gene: 11. The CDR3 extends over 14 amino acids. The CDR3 protein is CSATGGGAGNEQFF. In DNA form, the CDR3 reads TGCAGCGCTACGGGAGGGGGGGCCGGCAATGAGCAGTTCTTC.

The genes are TRBV5-1 and TRBJ2-3, with D tentatively TRBD2 (7 bases). The V gene lost 3 bases and the J gene lost 6 bases, with 17 bases spanning the gap. There are 15 residues in the CDR3. Germline lookup yields CDR1 SGHRS and CDR2 YFSETQ. Here the CDR3 reads CASSSVAGASDTQYF. The CDR3 nucleotides read TGCGCCAGCAGCTCTGTGGCGGGGGCCTCCGATACGCAGTATTTT.

V and J are TRBV24-1 and TRBJ1-5; D gene uncertain. Germline lookup yields CDR1 KGHDR and CDR2 SFDVKD. This CDR3 has 16 residues. Trimming removed 4 bases from V and 1 base from J, with 13 bases in between. CDR3: CATSDKARLSNQPQHF. The CDR3, as DNA: TGTGCCACCAGTGACAAAGCCAGGTTAAGCAATCAGCCCCAGCATTTT.

The chain couples TRBV29-1 to TRBJ2-7, with D perhaps matching TRBD2 (7 bases). CDR1 and CDR2 from the germline V gene are SQVTM and ANQGSEA. The length of the CDR3 is 13 residues. Trimming cost V 2 bases and J 4 bases, with 12 bases left between them. The CDR3 here is CSVEREGGYEQYF. The CDR3 DNA reads as TGCAGCGTTGAAAGGGAGGGGGGGTACGAGCAGTACTTC.

The V gene is TRBV6-5, the J gene TRBJ1-5; 8 positions match TRBD1. The CDR3 has 14 amino acids. Per the germline V gene, CDR1 is MNHEY and CDR2 is SVGAGI. V shed 6 bases, J shed 4 bases, and the junction held 5 bases outside the gene matches. The CDR3 DNA sequence: TGTGCCAGCAGCGCCGGACAGGGTAATCAGCCCCAGCATTTT. As protein: CASSAGQGNQPQHF.